This T cell receptor (beta chain) was identified during a study of T-cell memory formation after mild COVID-19. General observations from the study: Clones that contracted from day 15 to 85 had balanced CD4/CD8; later expanders were CD4+ biased. A subset of responding clones appeared in pre-infection memory, suggesting cross-reactive memory joined.

This clonotype was counted ten times or more. Antigen specificity is unknown. The CDR3 extends over 13 amino acids. Germline CDR1 is SGHTA and CDR2 is FQGNSA. Deletions cut 3 bases from V and 5 bases from J, with 9 bases between. 5'RACE primed at constant segments yielded TCR alpha and TCR beta cDNA libraries bearing sample barcodes and UMIs. TCRdb itself ran the 5' RACE reads through MiXCR, one entry per CDR3 protein. The table has approximately 260,000 distinct CDR3 sequences, 16% seen once; the top ten hold around 23%. The sequence was collected from a man aged 18-30 years who had mild COVID-19 (a few samples of this study predate the infection). Cell type and time point are not known. Sequenced material: PBMCs or a T cell subset sorted from them (not recorded which). The chain employs TRBV7-2 and TRBJ2-3; D is undetermined. The CDR3, as DNA: TGTGCCAGCAGCTTCCGGGTCGGAGATACGCAGTATTTT. It encodes CASSFRVGDTQYF.